The 20 T cell receptor beta chains in this list originate from one sample, sequenced in a study of T cell responses to AZD1222 COVID-19 vaccine. Sequencing was performed with immunoSEQ multiplex PCR; in TCRdb, only in-frame clones are kept and a portion is missing. The sample includes 100,000 to 150,000 clones, 90% of them seen just once. The input for sequencing was peripheral blood, taken on day 0 of MenACWY control vaccination. Receptors were obtained from an adult in good health.

V usage is TRBV10-3 and J usage is TRBJ2-1, with 12 bases lining up with TRBD2. The trim removed 1 base at V and 3 bases at J, leaving 7 bases unmatched. The CDR3 runs 18 residues. The germline V gene encodes CDR1 ENHRY and CDR2 SYGVKD. CDR3 protein: CAISEFSSGRARYNEQFF. The CDR3 DNA reads TGTGCCATCAGTGAGTTTTCTAGCGGGAGGGCCCGCTACAATGAGCAGTTCTTC.

The gene calls are TRBV28 and TRBJ1-2, with D tentatively TRBD1 (6 bases). This CDR3 is built from 13 residues. Looked up from germline, CDR1 is MDHEN and CDR2 is SYDVKM. Trimming removed 1 base at V and 8 bases at J, with 11 bases between. CDR3: CASSLSGGLGYTF. As DNA, the CDR3 is TGTGCCAGCAGTTTATCGGGGGGGCTCGGCTACACCTTC.

The rearrangement links TRBV4-3 to TRBJ2-2, with D hard to call. This CDR3 spans 15 amino acids. Germline CDR1 and CDR2: LGHNA and YSLEER. Between the trimmed V and J ends, which lost 1 base and 1 base, there was a span of 7 bases. CDR3 DNA sequence: TGCGCCAGCAGCCAAGCAACTGTGAACACCGGGGAGCTGTTTTTT. Translated, it gives CASSQATVNTGELFF.

The rearrangement uses TRBV2 and TRBJ2-5; 10 positions agree with TRBD1. Trimming took 4 bases from V and 4 from J; bases not matched to a gene: 9. The CDR3 covers 16 residues. Germline-derived CDR1 and CDR2 are SNHLY and FYNNEI. The CDR3, as DNA: TGTGCCAGCAGTGGGGGACAGGGGAGCTTTGCAGAGACCCAGTACTTC. It specifies CASSGGQGSFAETQYF.

The gene calls are TRBV5-1 and TRBJ2-7; D call uncertain. The CDR3 loop spans 13 amino acids. Per germline, CDR1 SGHRS and CDR2 YFSETQ. Trimming took 5 bases from V and 1 from J, leaving 10 bases between them. In nucleotides, the CDR3 is TGCGCCAGCAGATGGGCAGATTCCTACGAGCAGTACTTC. It codes for CASRWADSYEQYF.

V is TRBV5-1 and J is TRBJ1-2, with D maybe TRBD1 (6 bases). V lost 4 bases, J lost 3 bases, and 16 bases lay in between. The CDR3 is 15 amino acids. CDR1 and CDR2 from the germline V gene are SGHRS and YFSETQ. The DNA of the CDR3 is TGCGCCAGCAGCCCGGGGGGGGCAAGGGACTATGGCTACACCTTC. Protein product: CASSPGGARDYGYTF.

This sequence joins TRBV7-9 and TRBJ2-7, with 8 bases matching TRBD1. Looked up from germline, CDR1 is SEHNR and CDR2 is FQNEAQ (reference sequence). The CDR3 sequence is 15 residues long. V lost 1 base to trimming and J lost 5 bases; unmatched junction nucleotides: 7. The CDR3 sequence is CASSLGGRGRDEQYV. The CDR3 nucleotides are TGTGCCAGCAGCTTAGGCGGCAGGGGGCGAGACGAGCAGTACGTC.

The J gene is TRBJ2-7, the V gene TRBV7-6, with 12 bases lining up with TRBD2. Germline V gene data show CDR1 as SGHVS and CDR2 as FNYEAQ. CDR3 length: 15 amino acids. V was clipped by 2 bases and J by 2 bases; unmatched bases: 1. The CDR3 sequence is CASSLWTSGAYEQYF. The CDR3 nucleotides read TGTGCCAGCAGCTTATGGACTAGCGGGGCCTACGAGCAGTACTTC.

This chain joins TRBV19 and TRBJ1-1; 8 bases match TRBD1. The germline CDR1 and CDR2 sequences are LNHDA and SQIVND (reference sequence). J was trimmed by 1 base and V by 7 bases; bases with no gene match: 8. This CDR3 comprises 15 residues. The CDR3 protein is CASNSGQAPNTEAFF. The CDR3 nucleotides are TGTGCCAGTAACTCGGGACAGGCACCGAACACTGAAGCTTTCTTT.

J is TRBJ1-2 and V is TRBV4-1; D remains unclear. Trimming removed 1 base at V and 6 bases at J, with 12 bases between. CDR1 MGHRA and CDR2 YSYEKL come from the germline V gene. The length of the CDR3 is 14 residues. For the CDR3, the DNA is TGCGCCAGCAGCCAAGTTGAATCGCCCGATGGCTACACCTTC. Encoded protein: CASSQVESPDGYTF.

The rearrangement links TRBV28 to TRBJ2-1; 7 bases map to TRBD1. V shed 5 bases, J shed 5 bases, and the junction held 12 bases outside the gene matches. This CDR3 is 16 amino acids long. Germline V lookup: CDR1 MDHEN, CDR2 SYDVKM. The CDR3 loop is CASSPTHTGANNEQFF. For the CDR3, the DNA is TGTGCCAGCAGTCCCACCCATACAGGGGCAAACAATGAGCAGTTCTTC.

Notes on this clone: One end of the junction is discordant with germline, which a read error may explain. The CDR3 protein is CASSIGQVPPF. In nucleotides, the CDR3 is TGTGCCAGCAGTATCGGACAGGTCCCTCCCTTT. The J gene is TRBJ1-1, the V gene TRBV27, with 7 bases lining up with TRBD1. The germline V gene has CDR1 MNHEY and CDR2 SMNVEV (reference sequence). The length of the CDR3 is 11 residues.

This sequence joins TRBV7-3 and TRBJ2-1; 9 nucleotides match TRBD2. This CDR3 is 16 amino acids long. Germline assignment: CDR1 SGHTA and CDR2 FQGTGA. V gave up 5 bases and J gave up 4 bases; unmatched junction bases: 9. This CDR3 is CASSENSGSGYNEQFF. CDR3 nucleotide sequence: TGTGCCAGCAGCGAAAATAGCGGGAGTGGGTACAATGAGCAGTTCTTC.

The gene calls are TRBV7-6 and TRBJ2-1, with TRBD2 matching over 11 bases. This CDR3 comprises 15 residues. Germline V lookup: CDR1 SGHVS, CDR2 FNYEAQ. The V and J ends lost 1 base and 5 bases, in that order; junction bases with no gene match: 1. The CDR3 protein is CASSLVAGGDNEQFF. CDR3 in DNA: TGTGCCAGCAGCTTAGTAGCGGGAGGGGACAATGAGCAGTTCTTC.

This clone occurred once. The chain uses TRBV18 and TRBJ2-1, with 11 bases fitting TRBD2. This CDR3 contains 15 residues. V was pared by 3 bases and J by 5 bases, with 3 bases of the junction left unmatched. The germline V gene has CDR1 KGHSH and CDR2 LQKENI. The CDR3 sequence is CASSPTSGGDNEQFF. The CDR3 DNA follows: TGTGCCAGCTCACCCACTAGCGGGGGAGACAATGAGCAGTTCTTC. The variable domain in full, with the rest retrieved from reference TRBV18 and TRBJ2-1, is NAGVMQNPRHLVRRRGQEARLRCSPMKGHSHVYWYRQLPEEGLKFMVYLQKENIIDESGMPKERFSAEFPKEGPSILRIQQVVRGDSAAYFCASSPTSGGDNEQFFGPGTRLTVL.

CDR3 loop: CASSPGGLYGYTF. Written as DNA, the CDR3 is TGTGCCAGCAGCCCAGGGGGCTTGTATGGCTACACCTTC. This chain joins TRBV7-9 and TRBJ1-2; 8 nucleotides align to TRBD1. V was clipped by 5 bases and J by 5 bases; unmatched bases: 4. The CDR3 has 13 amino acids. From germline, CDR1 is SEHNR and CDR2 FQNEAQ (reference sequence).

The V call is TRBV18, the J call TRBJ2-7; TRBD2 matches at 11 bases. Germline CDR1 KGHSH, CDR2 LQKENI. CDR3 size: 19 residues. Unmatched junction bases numbered 11, after V lost 1 base and J lost 0 bases. CDR3 coding DNA: TGTGCCAGCTCACCACAGTCCTCTAGCGGGAGGTCCAGCTCCTACGAGCAGTACTTC. Translation gives CASSPQSSSGRSSSYEQYF. The full variable domain, its missing parts supplied by reference TRBV18 and TRBJ2-7, is NAGVMQNPRHLVRRRGQEARLRCSPMKGHSHVYWYRQLPEEGLKFMVYLQKENIIDESGMPKERFSAEFPKEGPSILRIQQVVRGDSAAYFCASSPQSSSGRSSSYEQYFGPGTRLTVT.

V usage is TRBV25-1 and J usage is TRBJ2-3; 8 nucleotides match TRBD1. V shed 3 bases and J 5 bases; nucleotides not matched to a gene: 7. This CDR3 spans 15 amino acids. Germline CDR1 MGHDK, CDR2 SYGVNS. CDR3 in DNA: TGTGCCAGCAGTGACCAGGGGGCTGGGAGAGATACGCAGTATTTT. This sequence encodes CASSDQGAGRDTQYF.

The V gene is TRBV7-8, the J gene TRBJ1-6; D gene uncertain. Germline-derived CDR1 and CDR2 are SGHVS and FQNEAQ. Trimming took off 2 bases at V and 12 bases at J, with 8 bases between the two ends. CDR3 size: 12 residues. The CDR3 DNA sequence: TGTGCCAGCAGCTTACACGGGCAACCCCTCCACTTT. Residues: CASSLHGQPLHF.

J is TRBJ2-5 and V is TRBV6-2 or TRBV6-3, with TRBD2 identical over 8 bases. The CDR3 runs to 15 residues. The ends lost 5 bases at V and 1 base at J; junction bases unmatched: 6. Germline CDR1 reads MNHEY; CDR2 reads SVGEGT. CDR3 loop: CASSMYRGGQETQYF. In nucleotides, the CDR3 is TGTGCCAGCAGTATGTATCGGGGGGGCCAAGAGACCCAGTACTTC.